The subject of this entry is one T cell receptor (beta chain). This clonotype appeared a few times. It has no known antigen specificity. Base qualities are missing; no much larger clone stands one base away. The 39 donors, aged 6 to 90 years, were systemically healthy Caucasian individuals from Russia. About 10 milliliters of peripheral blood were collected from each donor into EDTA-treated Vacutainer tubes. Ficoll-Paque density-gradient centrifugation was used to isolate PBMCs, with at least 6 million obtained per sample. Trizol reagent was used to extract total RNA from the PBMCs, yielding at least 6 micrograms per sample. For every donor, an aliquot of PBMCs went through flow cytometry to measure the percentages of naive CD45RAhigh/CD27high T cells. The data were obtained in a study of blood T cells in healthy people across ages (dated by TCRdb to the mid-2010s). Regarding the complete study: In model experiments, template switching captured roughly one uniquely barcoded TCR beta cDNA molecule for every two T cells. To track age-related changes in TCR beta repertoire diversity, the study relied on deep sequencing normalized with unique cDNA molecular identifiers. Donors were grouped into four age groups: young (average approximately 15 years), middle-aged (about 40), aged (about 60) and long-lived (approximately 78). Two additional independent replicas of 1 million unique cDNA reads from the same blood draw were analyzed for two donors (one aged 18 to 29 and one aged 80 or older).

Summary of the overall study and its limitations: Estimates of total diversity based on one million sequenced T cells were considered lower bounds and underestimates. As age increased, observed TCR beta diversity per million T cells dropped in a roughly linear way, and a significant reduction was already evident by age around 41. Compared with the aged group, more naive CD4+ T cells, fewer expanded clones and increased TCR diversity were shown by the long-lived group, suggesting age selection. Bulk unsorted PBMC profiling prevented conclusive comparison of naive and antigen-experienced compartments. Donor CMV infection status was unknown, potentially confounding age-related changes in expanded clonotypes. There was a strong correlation between observed TCR beta diversity and the percentage of naive T cells measured by flow cytometry.

Receptors were amplified or captured by 5' RACE. The sequencer was an Illumina HiSeq 2500. A second 7 to 11 cycle PCR used a sample-barcoded 5' primer and a J-beta primer mix. A unique molecular identifier was introduced onto each TCR beta cDNA molecule by a template-switch 5' adaptor carrying 12 random nucleotides. At least 2.5 million CDR3-containing paired-end reads were obtained from each sample. The Mint cDNA synthesis kit, primed by a TRBC-specific oligonucleotide, was used to synthesize first-strand cDNA from all RNA. After uracil-DNA glycosylase treatment, a first 18-cycle PCR used universal primers M1SS and BC2_uni_R on all cDNA. For the original study's pipeline: Normalization of each sample was performed by random selection of 1 million high-quality reads, each carrying a distinct molecular identifier. Instead of being binned into consensus sequences, reads that shared molecular identifiers were thrown out. MiTCR, set to a Q25 quality threshold and the strictest error-elimination algorithm, was used for CDR3 identification, clonotype clustering and error correction. Lower-bound total TCR beta diversity was estimated with a nonparametric unseen species model using Euler transformation. TCRdb reanalyzed the raw reads on its own, using fastp at Q25 for trimming and MiXCR for clone calling, and kept in-frame beta chains. Each record represents a unique CDR3 protein, reported with the most common genes and DNA among its rows. Here the V and J calls rest on TCRdb's processing, not on the authors' analysis. This sample comprises fewer than 650,000 distinct CDR3 sequences, roughly a quarter of them detected only once. 3% to 4.5% of the sample lies in the top ten.

These data are also associated with another study on T cells of mothers and their children. That second report states: Donors were nine systemically healthy Caucasian individuals: three mothers and their six children. cDNA synthesis used all of the extracted RNA, with approximately 1.4 ug of RNA in each 15 ul reaction. In the second PCR, the M1S primer introduced both the sample barcodes and 2-4 random nucleotides. More than 8 million TCR beta CDR3 reads were obtained from each mother, and roughly 3 million reads were obtained from each child. Thymic selection shapes the output of TCR recombination in a similar way in related and unrelated pairs, and inherited differences have a minor effect. Related mother-child pairs always showed normalized repertoire overlap that was slightly higher than in unrelated mother-child pairs, though the difference was never significant. No persistent microchimeric T cell clones were found, with a detection sensitivity of approximately 100 clones per million clonotypes. To look for features that set related mother-child pairs apart from unrelated individuals, the researchers ran deep NGS to compare the TCR beta repertoires of mothers and children. The mean age was around 40 +/- 4 years for the mothers and around 10 +/- 4 years for the children. After adapters were ligated using NEBNext reagents, the libraries underwent 100+100 nt paired-end sequencing on an Illumina HiSeq 2000. Mother and child libraries were prepared a month apart and sequenced in separate runs to prevent cross-contamination. For each donor, between about 500,000 and 2,200,000 distinct TCR beta clonotypes were identified. Naive TCR beta clonotypes were estimated from low-frequency clonotypes matched to each donor's FACS-determined naive share, without sorting.

The sequence came from a boy aged 2 to 9 in good health. Sequencing was done on a sample of blood.

For the CDR3, the sequence is CASGIPNTEAFF. The nucleotides are TGTGCCAGCGGGATTCCGAACACTGAAGCTTTCTTT. This receptor chain uses TRBV19 and TRBJ1-1, with no confident D gene call. The CDR3, cysteine through phenylalanine, is 12 amino acids long. CDR3 DNA is the only sequence kept; it has 36 bases, read in frame from the first base. At the junction V is shortened by 9 bases and J by 1 base, with 9 bases in between. CDR1 and CDR2 were assigned from the germline V gene (reference sequence) as LNHDA and SQIVND.